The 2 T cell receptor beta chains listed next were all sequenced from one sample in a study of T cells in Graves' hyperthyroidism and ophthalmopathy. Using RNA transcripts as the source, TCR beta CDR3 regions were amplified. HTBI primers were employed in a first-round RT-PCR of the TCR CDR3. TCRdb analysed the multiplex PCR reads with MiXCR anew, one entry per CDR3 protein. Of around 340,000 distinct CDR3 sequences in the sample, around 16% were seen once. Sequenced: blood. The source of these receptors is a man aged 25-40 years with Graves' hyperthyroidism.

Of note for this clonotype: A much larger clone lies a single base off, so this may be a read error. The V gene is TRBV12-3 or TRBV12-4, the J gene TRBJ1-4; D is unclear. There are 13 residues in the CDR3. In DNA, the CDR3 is TGTGCCAGCAGCCGAGGCCGCGGTGAAGAACTGTTTTTT. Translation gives CASSRGRGEELFF.

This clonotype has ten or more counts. CDR3 DNA sequence: TGTGCCAGCAGTTTAAGTAGCGGGAGAGATACGCAGTATTTT. Protein product: CASSLSSGRDTQYF. The chain employs TRBV12-3 or TRBV12-4 and TRBJ2-3; 9 nucleotides align to TRBD2. This CDR3 has 14 amino acids. Germline trimming cut 2 bases from V and 5 bases from J; bases unmatched to any gene: 2.